The 8 T cell receptor beta chains below were found in one sample sequenced in a study of regulatory T cells in long-lasting Graves disease. Building the TCR beta libraries relied on iRepertoire HTBI primers, and CDR3 regions underwent Arm-PCR. Each CDR3 protein is one row after TCRdb ran MiXCR on the multiplex PCR reads. The sample records 450,000 to 600,000 distinct CDR3 sequences, approximately 15% being singletons. Time point reported: newly diagnosed GD, antithyroid drugs for less than 3 months. The TCR library used RNA extracted from PBMCs. The data also belong to a second study, concerning T cells in Graves' hyperthyroidism and ophthalmopathy.

The sequences come from peripheral blood mononuclear cells (PBMCs), collected at new diagnosis, from a patient treated with antithyroid drugs. These receptors all stem from a man younger than 45 with Graves disease.

This clonotype was detected many times. This chain uses TRBV27 with TRBJ1-2; the D is unclear. The CDR3 consists of 13 residues. The V gene lost 2 bases and the J gene lost 4 bases, with 8 bases spanning the gap. Germline V CDR1 and CDR2: MNHEY, SMNVEV (reference sequence). CDR3 sequence (DNA): TGTGCCAGCAGTTTAAACGTGTTCTATGGCTACACCTTC. Translating it yields CASSLNVFYGYTF.

This clonotype was counted many times. The CDR3 sequence: CASTPGTVGTDTQYF. CDR3 DNA: TGCGCCAGCACACCAGGGACGGTCGGCACAGATACGCAGTATTTT. This chain connects TRBV5-1 to TRBJ2-3, with D perhaps assigned TRBD1 or TRBD2 (5 bases each). In germline, CDR1 is SGHRS, CDR2 YFSETQ. Trimming removed 6 bases at V and 1 base at J, with 15 bases between. The CDR3 covers 15 residues.

This chain connects TRBV5-6 to TRBJ2-7; D is possibly TRBD2 (5 bases). The CDR3 totals 14 residues. CDR1 is SGHDT and CDR2 is YYEEEE in the germline V gene. V lost 1 base and J 7 bases, leaving 15 bases between the germline ends. CDR3 bases: TGTGCCAGCAGCTTGCCGAGGGCACGGAGAGAGCAGTACTTC. Translation gives CASSLPRARREQYF.

This rearrangement joins TRBV19 to TRBJ2-3; possible D gene TRBD2, 6 bases. The CDR3 length is 17 residues. Germline CDR1 reads LNHDA; CDR2 reads SQIVND (reference sequence). Between the trimmed V and J ends, which lost 3 bases and 1 base, there was a span of 17 bases. The CDR3 is CASSIRGGVVGTDTQYF. DNA of the CDR3: TGTGCCAGTAGTATTCGGGGCGGGGTGGTAGGCACAGATACGCAGTATTTT.

This clonotype was found many times. This chain uses TRBV27 with TRBJ1-2, with TRBD1 identical over 8 bases. The CDR3 has 20 residues. Germline V gives CDR1 MNHEY, CDR2 SMNVEV (reference sequence). V was pared by 1 base and J by 8 bases, with 24 bases of the junction left unmatched. The CDR3 DNA follows: TGTGCCAGCAGTTTATGGCCAAAACGGGGCGGACAGGGAAAGGGCGACGGCTACACCTTC. This gives the protein CASSLWPKRGGQGKGDGYTF.

This clonotype was seen only a few times. This clone may be a read error of a much larger clone one base away. The V and J genes are TRBV2 and TRBJ2-3; TRBD2 agrees at 7 bases. The CDR3 is made up of 16 amino acids. Per the germline V gene, CDR1 is SNHLY and CDR2 is FYNNEI. V lost 6 bases to trimming and J lost 2 bases; unmatched junction nucleotides: 11. Here the CDR3 DNA reads TGTGCCAGCAGAAACCAGGGACTATCGTACACAGATACGCAGTATTTT. As protein: CASRNQGLSYTDTQYF.

This clonotype was counted ten times or more. The CDR3 loop reads CASSPVGRETGELFF. CDR3 nucleotide sequence: TGTGCCAGCAGTCCGGTGGGGCGAGAGACCGGGGAGCTGTTTTTT. The V call is TRBV2, the J call TRBJ2-2; weak D call: TRBD1 (5 bases). Trimming stripped 5 bases from V and 5 bases from J, with 15 bases between. Germline V gene data show CDR1 as SNHLY and CDR2 as FYNNEI. This CDR3 is 15 amino acids long. Together with reference TRBV2 and TRBJ2-2, the CDR3 gives the full variable domain: EPEVTQTPSHQVTQMGQEVILRCVPISNHLYFYWYRQILGQKVEFLVSFYNNEISEKSEIFDDQFSVERPDGSNFTLKIRSTKLEDSAMYFCASSPVGRETGELFFGEGSRLTVL.

CDR3 nucleotide sequence: TGTGCCAGCAGTCCCGACGGGGTTGGGCAGCCCCAGCATTTT. The encoded protein is CASSPDGVGQPQHF. The chain is built from TRBV27 and TRBJ1-5; unclear D gene. The CDR3 is made up of 14 amino acids. Germline assignment: CDR1 MNHEY and CDR2 SMNVEV (reference sequence). V lost 5 bases and J lost 7, with 15 bases in between.